What follows is one T cell receptor beta chain and its context. The data were produced by immunoSEQ multiplex PCR, yet TCRdb's version contains in-frame clones alone and is incomplete. This sample has 200,000 to 250,000 clones, with more than 75% found just once. The CDR3 is 16 residues long. The germline CDR1 and CDR2 sequences are SQVTM and ANQGSEA. The V segment lost 7 bases and the J segment 2 bases; nucleotides outside the gene matches: 7. The sample comes from a study of blood T cell repertoires in COVID-19. Study-wide background: The United States, Italy and Spain supplied acute and convalescent COVID-19 samples.

V and J are TRBV29-1 and TRBJ2-6; 11 positions agree with TRBD1. The sample was peripheral blood. The receptor was derived from a man older than 75 with acute or convalescent COVID-19. CDR3 region: CSARGQGAPGANVLTF. CDR3 DNA sequence: TGCAGCGCTCGCGGACAGGGGGCGCCTGGGGCCAACGTCCTGACTTTC.